The clone carrying this T cell receptor (beta chain) occurred once. What it recognizes is unknown. This CDR3 fails to terminate in the conserved phenylalanine or tryptophan, so it likely reflects a read error. The limits of the CDR3 on the DNA are not certain, so only TCRdb's listed CDR3 is given. Study-wide results and caveats: Tumor memory CD4+ T cell TCR gene usage clustered with blood and lymph node memory CD4+ cells and lymph node naive CD4+ cells.

Per the germline V gene, CDR1 is SGHAT and CDR2 is FQNNGV. With termini counted, the CDR3 has 16 amino acids. One entry per CDR3 protein results from TCRdb running MiXCR on the 5' RACE reads. The repertoire consists of several thousand distinct CDR3 sequences, with less than 40% occurring once and the leading ten covering over 6.5%. The sample taken for sequencing was tumor-infiltrating memory CD4+ T cells sorted from the breast tumor. The sample's subset: memory CD4+ T cells, CD4+CD45RO+CD25-. The gene calls are TRBV11-2 and TRBJ2-2; the table names TRBD2, a call not compared with the DNA. The origin of this receptor is a female donor with breast cancer. CDR3 amino acids: CASSLGLAGKTGELLL.